These 21 T cell receptor beta chains came from one sample sequenced in a study of cytomegalovirus exposure and HLA in healthy donors. PCR employed 60 Vbeta and 13 Jbeta primers. Using immunoSEQ multiplex PCR, the repertoire was profiled, and TCRdb retains in-frame clones only, with some absent. The table lists around 70,000 clones, approximately 81% of them singletons. What was sequenced was PBMCs. Receptor source: a woman between 40 and 50 years old in good health and CMV-seropositive.

This chain links TRBV28 with TRBJ2-1; 7 bases map to TRBD2. This CDR3 has 12 amino acids. Unmatched junction bases numbered 7, after V lost 11 bases and J lost 6 bases. Germline V gene sequence: CDR1 MDHEN, CDR2 SYDVKM. The DNA for the CDR3 is TGTGCCGGTTCTACGGGGGGCAATGAGCAGTTCTTC. Translation gives CAGSTGGNEQFF. The full variable domain, rest sourced from reference TRBV28 and TRBJ2-1, is DVKVTQSSRYLVKRTGEKVFLECVQDMDHENMFWYRQDPGLGLRLIYFSYDVKMKEKGDIPEGYSVSREKKERFSLILESASTNQTSMYLCAGSTGGNEQFFGPGTRLTVL.

The chain joins TRBV15 to TRBJ1-6; D is ambiguous. Germline V lookup: CDR1 LNHNV, CDR2 YYDKDF (reference sequence). This CDR3 has 15 residues. Between the trimmed V and J ends, which lost 0 bases and 7 bases, there was a span of 10 bases. CDR3 loop: CATSRDRVPNSPLHF. CDR3 DNA sequence: TGTGCCACCAGCAGAGATCGAGTACCAAATTCACCCCTCCACTTT.

V and J are TRBV7-2 and TRBJ1-1; maybe TRBD1 (5 bases). The CDR3 is 14 amino acids. V was pared by 1 base and J by 5 bases, with 11 bases between. Germline values: CDR1 SGHTA, CDR2 FQGNSA. The CDR3 sequence: CASSLVPEGTEAFF. The DNA for the CDR3 is TGTGCCAGCAGCTTAGTTCCGGAGGGGACTGAAGCTTTCTTT.

The chain carries TRBV29-1 and TRBJ1-3; possible D gene TRBD1, 5 bases. CDR3 length equals 15 residues. The V and J ends lost 4 bases and 3 bases respectively, with 16 bases between them. Germline CDR1 and CDR2: SQVTM and ANQGSEA. The CDR3 loop is CSVVFTGSYGNTIYF. Here the CDR3 DNA reads TGCAGCGTTGTGTTTACAGGATCTTATGGAAACACCATATATTTT.

V is TRBV4-1 and J is TRBJ2-7; 10 bases match TRBD1. The CDR3 contains 17 residues. V gave up 5 bases and J gave up 2 bases; unmatched junction bases: 12. CDR1 is MGHRA, CDR2 YSYEKL, per germline. The CDR3 loop is CASSGRDRGVRAYEQYF. The CDR3 DNA sequence: TGCGCCAGCAGCGGCCGGGACAGGGGTGTCCGGGCCTACGAGCAGTACTTC.

The chain uses TRBV5-6 and TRBJ2-1, with TRBD1 identical over 11 bases. V trimming: 0 bases; J trimming: 3 bases; junction bases outside the gene matches: 2. Germline V lookup: CDR1 SGHDT, CDR2 YYEEEE. The CDR3 is 16 amino acids. CDR3 loop: CASSLGDRGVYNEQFF. CDR3 bases: TGTGCCAGCAGCTTGGGGGACAGGGGGGTCTACAATGAGCAGTTCTTC.

CDR3: CSVEPGLGGETQYF. CDR3 nucleotide sequence: TGCAGCGTTGAACCCGGGCTCGGGGGAGAGACCCAGTACTTC. This chain uses TRBV29-1 with TRBJ2-5; D is possibly TRBD2 (6 bases). V lost 2 bases and J 4 bases, leaving 14 bases between the germline ends. The CDR3 spans 14 residues. Germline V gene data show CDR1 as SQVTM and CDR2 as ANQGSEA.

The chain employs TRBV5-6 and TRBJ2-7; D gene unclear. This CDR3 contains 14 residues. V lost 0 bases and J 1 base, leaving 8 bases between the germline ends. Per germline, CDR1 SGHDT and CDR2 YYEEEE. DNA of the CDR3: TGTGCCAGCAGCTTGGTTGGCAGATCCTACGAGCAGTACTTC. Protein product: CASSLVGRSYEQYF.

The V and J genes are TRBV14 and TRBJ2-3; the D gene is possibly TRBD1 (5 bases). The CDR3 totals 17 residues. Germline V gene sequence: CDR1 SGHDN, CDR2 FVKESK. V gave up 3 bases and J gave up 2 bases, with 18 bases separating them. CDR3 bases: TGTGCCAGCAGCCAGGGCCGTCGGACAACTTCCACAGATACGCAGTATTTT. As protein: CASSQGRRTTSTDTQYF.

The chain joins TRBV2 to TRBJ1-2, with TRBD1 identical over 10 bases. The V gene end was trimmed by 3 bases and the J gene end by 2 bases; junction bases not matched to a gene: 3. Germline lookup yields CDR1 SNHLY and CDR2 FYNNEI. The CDR3 is made up of 15 amino acids. The CDR3 sequence: CASSDRTGGNYGYTF. The CDR3 nucleotides read TGTGCCAGCAGTGACCGGACAGGGGGGAACTATGGCTACACCTTC.

This chain connects TRBV6-6 to TRBJ2-7, with D perhaps TRBD1 (5 bases). From germline, CDR1 is MNHNY and CDR2 SVGAGI (reference sequence). This CDR3 contains 11 residues. V was clipped by 7 bases and J by 6 bases, with 10 bases between them. The CDR3 is CASTKGREQYF. For the CDR3, the DNA is TGTGCCAGCACTAAGGGGCGCGAGCAGTACTTC.

The J gene is TRBJ1-1, the V gene TRBV6-1, with no clear D. Trimming removed 4 bases from V and 3 bases from J, with 12 bases in between. Germline-derived CDR1 and CDR2 are MNHNS and SASEGT. The CDR3 spans 14 residues. Written as DNA, the CDR3 is TGTGCCAGCAGTGGGCGGACTCACGACACTGAAGCTTTCTTT. Translation: CASSGRTHDTEAFF.

The rearrangement uses TRBV7-2 and TRBJ2-1; maybe TRBD1 (6 bases). The germline V gene encodes CDR1 SGHTA and CDR2 FQGNSA. The CDR3 spans 15 residues. V was trimmed by 0 bases and J by 12 bases, leaving 18 bases between them. This CDR3 is CASSLASGRGQMQFF. The CDR3 coding sequence is TGTGCCAGCAGCTTAGCGTCCGGCAGGGGACAAATGCAGTTCTTC.

This clone turned up a few times. This chain uses TRBV6-7 with TRBJ1-5, with 9 bases aligning to TRBD1. TRBV6-7 is classed as an ORF, of uncertain function. V dropped 6 bases and J dropped 2; count of bases not matched to a gene: 5. The CDR3 covers 15 residues. The CDR3 bases are TGTGCCAGCAGGAACAGGGGGCTAGGCAATCAGCCCCAGCATTTT. The encoded protein is CASRNRGLGNQPQHF.

This sequence joins TRBV4-1 and TRBJ1-1; possible D gene TRBD1, 6 bases. CDR1 is MGHRA, CDR2 YSYEKL, per germline. The CDR3 is made up of 16 amino acids. The V and J ends lost 0 bases and 4 bases respectively, with 15 bases between them. CDR3 DNA: TGCGCCAGCAGCCAAGATTCTGCCAGGGGTGTCACTGAAGCTTTCTTT. Translation gives CASSQDSARGVTEAFF.

The V and J genes are TRBV11-3 and TRBJ2-1, with 11 bases lining up with TRBD2. There are 15 residues in the CDR3. Unmatched junction bases numbered 3, after V lost 5 bases and J lost 3 bases. Per germline, CDR1 SGHNT and CDR2 YENEEA. The CDR3 protein is CASSQTSGGYNEQFF. For the CDR3, the DNA is TGTGCCAGCAGCCAAACTAGCGGGGGCTACAATGAGCAGTTCTTC. The full variable domain, its missing parts supplied by reference TRBV11-3 and TRBJ2-1, is EAGVVQSPRYKIIEKKQPVAFWCNPISGHNTLYWYLQNLGQGPELLIRYENEEAVDDSQLPKDRFSAERLKGVDSTLKIQPAELGDSAVYLCASSQTSGGYNEQFFGPGTRLTVL.

CDR3 region: CASSHGVGTQYF. The CDR3 region has the DNA TGCGCCAGCAGCCACGGGGTGGGGACCCAGTACTTC. The V and J genes are TRBV4-3 and TRBJ2-5, with D maybe TRBD2 (5 bases). Trimming removed 3 bases from V and 7 bases from J, with 9 bases in between. CDR3 length: 12 amino acids. Germline values: CDR1 LGHNA, CDR2 YSLEER.

The V call is TRBV4-3, the J call TRBJ1-2, with no clear D. Germline V lookup: CDR1 LGHNA, CDR2 YSLEER. Trimming left V 0 bases short and J 7 bases short, with 9 bases between. The CDR3 loop spans 13 amino acids. In DNA form, the CDR3 reads TGCGCCAGCAGCCAAGATAAGAAGAGTGGCTACACCTTC. Translating gives CASSQDKKSGYTF.

The chain combines TRBV27 with TRBJ2-3; 7 nucleotides agree with TRBD1. The CDR3 has 16 residues. V was pared by 2 bases and J by 4 bases, with 9 bases of the junction left unmatched. Germline V CDR1 and CDR2: MNHEY, SMNVEV (reference sequence). CDR3 residues: CASSLNPGQRSDTQYF. The DNA for the CDR3 is TGTGCCAGCAGTTTAAACCCGGGACAGCGATCAGATACGCAGTATTTT.

This clone has just one count. The rearrangement links TRBV30 to TRBJ1-6; D not certain. Deletions cut 4 bases from V and 10 bases from J, with 14 bases between. This CDR3 has 13 amino acids. Per the germline V gene, CDR1 is GTSNPN and CDR2 is SVGIG (reference sequence). The CDR3 spells CAWTHRSESPLHF. CDR3 coding DNA: TGTGCCTGGACGCACAGAAGTGAATCACCCCTCCACTTT.

This clone was observed a handful of times. The chain is built from TRBV7-2 and TRBJ1-3; 7 bases fit TRBD1. CDR3 length equals 13 residues. The trim removed 5 bases at V and 8 bases at J, leaving 6 bases unmatched. Germline CDR1 reads SGHTA; CDR2 reads FQGNSA. The CDR3 DNA follows: TGTGCCAGCAGCCGGGACAGAGGGGACACCATATATTTT. Translating it yields CASSRDRGDTIYF. Full variable domain (missing parts from reference TRBV7-2 and TRBJ1-3): GAGVSQSPSNKVTEKGKDVELRCDPISGHTALYWYRQSLGQGLEFLIYFQGNSAPDKSGLPSDRFSAERTGGSVSTLTIQRTQQEDSAVYLCASSRDRGDTIYFGEGSWLTVV.